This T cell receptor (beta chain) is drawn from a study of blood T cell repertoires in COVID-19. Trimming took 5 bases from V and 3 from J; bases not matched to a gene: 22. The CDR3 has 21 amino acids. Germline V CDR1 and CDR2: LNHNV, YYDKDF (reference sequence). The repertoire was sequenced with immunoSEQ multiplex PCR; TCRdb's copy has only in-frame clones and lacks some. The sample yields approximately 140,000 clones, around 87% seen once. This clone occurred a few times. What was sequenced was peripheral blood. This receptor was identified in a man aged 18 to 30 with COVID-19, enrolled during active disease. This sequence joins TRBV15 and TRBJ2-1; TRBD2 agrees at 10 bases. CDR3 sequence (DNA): TGTGCCACCAGCGAGTTGTGGGAGACGGCGGCCGGGACTAGCGACTACAATGAGCAGTTCTTC. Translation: CATSELWETAAGTSDYNEQFF.